A selection of T cell receptor beta chains follows, all from one sample in a study of T cell responses to AZD1222 COVID-19 vaccine. This table comes from immunoSEQ multiplex PCR, and its TCRdb copy is limited to in-frame clones, with some not included. This table holds 100,000 to 150,000 clones, roughly 88% found once. The sequences come from peripheral blood, collected on day 0 of MenACWY control vaccination. Receptors originate from an adult in good health. Each CDR3 is given with its conserved first and last residue. D genes are given only for firm matches. Part of the rows lack a size; the others show once, few, many or a class for expanded clones.

D	size	J	V	CDR3	DNA
TRBD1	-	TRBJ1-4	TRBV5-6	CASSKQGYEKLFF	TGTGCCAGCAGCAAACAGGGGTATGAAAAACTGTTTTTT
-	-	TRBJ1-2	TRBV2	CATTGPGYTF	TGTGCCACGACAGGCCCAGGCTACACCTTC
TRBD2	few	TRBJ2-2	TRBV3-1/TRBV3-2	CASSQDPGLAGGPSGELFF	TGTGCCAGCAGCCAAGATCCGGGACTAGCGGGGGGGCCTTCCGGGGAGCTGTTTTTT
-	-	TRBJ1-1	TRBV27	CASTSQVPNTEAFF	TGTGCCAGCACCTCACAGGTTCCTAACACTGAAGCTTTCTTT
-	-	TRBJ1-4	TRBV19	CASSIPTATTNEKLFF	TGTGCCAGTAGTATCCCGACAGCCACAACTAATGAAAAACTGTTTTTT
-	-	TRBJ2-1	TRBV11-3	CASSQTGRDYNEQFF	TGTGCCAGCAGCCAAACGGGACGCGACTACAATGAGCAGTTCTTC
-	-	TRBJ1-1	TRBV12-3/TRBV12-4	CASLVATEAFF	TGTGCCAGCCTTGTGGCCACTGAAGCTTTCTTT
-	-	TRBJ2-1	TRBV4-3	CASSQYRAYDEQFF	TGCGCCAGCAGCCAGTACAGGGCGTACGATGAGCAGTTCTTC
-	-	TRBJ1-2	TRBV29-1	CSVVDAFYGYTF	TGCAGCGTTGTTGACGCTTTCTATGGCTACACCTTC
-	-	TRBJ2-4	TRBV29-1	CSFLLAKNIQYF	TGCAGCTTTCTCCTAGCCAAAAACATTCAGTACTTC
-	-	TRBJ1-2	TRBV9	CASSVGGQNYGYTF	TGTGCCAGCAGCGTAGGAGGACAAAACTATGGCTACACCTTC
-	-	TRBJ1-2	TRBV24-1	CATRPAGGYGYTF	TGTGCCACTAGGCCCGCAGGCGGCTATGGCTACACCTTC
-	-	TRBJ2-7	TRBV11-1	CASSPSRYEQYF	TGTGCCAGCAGCCCGTCCCGGTACGAGCAGTACTTC
TRBD2	-	TRBJ2-5	TRBV6-2/TRBV6-3	CASSYSILAGGSTETQYF	TGTGCCAGCAGTTACTCGATCCTAGCGGGTGGAAGTACGGAGACCCAGTACTTC
-	-	TRBJ2-5	TRBV5-6	CASSPPDYLRETQYF	TGTGCCAGCAGCCCCCCGGACTACCTTCGGGAGACCCAGTACTTC
-	-	TRBJ1-1	TRBV11-2	CASRRLGGGNTEAFF	TGTGCCAGCAGGCGCCTAGGAGGAGGGAACACTGAAGCTTTCTTT
-	-	TRBJ1-2	TRBV21-1	CATSWGADGYTF	TGTGCCACCAGTTGGGGCGCCGATGGCTACACCTTC
-	-	TRBJ2-1	TRBV7-2	CASSLERGSTEQFF	TGTGCCAGCAGCTTAGAGAGGGGGTCGACTGAGCAGTTCTTC
-	-	TRBJ2-7	TRBV28	CASSPPGKRYEQYF	TGTGCCAGCAGTCCCCCCGGTAAACGATACGAGCAGTACTTC
-	-	TRBJ1-5	TRBV2	CASSDTTGSRPQHF	TGTGCCAGCAGTGACACCACAGGCTCACGGCCCCAGCATTTT
TRBD1	-	TRBJ1-5	TRBV14	CASSQKLRDRGSNQPQHF	TGTGCCAGCAGCCAAAAACTAAGGGACAGGGGAAGCAATCAGCCCCAGCATTTT
TRBD2	medium-sized	TRBJ2-1	TRBV7-6	CASSLEVPGGPINEQFF	TGTGCCAGCAGCTTAGAAGTCCCGGGGGGGCCCATCAATGAGCAGTTCTTC
-	-	TRBJ2-3	TRBV6-5	CASSQGLGTQYF	TGTGCCAGCAGTCAGGGACTTGGTACGCAGTATTTT
-	-	TRBJ2-4	TRBV6-2/TRBV6-3	CASSYGSLGGKNIQYF	TGTGCCAGCAGTTACGGGAGCCTTGGAGGCAAAAACATTCAGTACTTC
TRBD1	-	TRBJ1-2	TRBV28	CASSLTGELLFYGYTF	TGTGCCAGCAGCCTGACAGGGGAGTTACTCTTCTATGGCTACACCTTC
-	-	TRBJ1-1	TRBV6-5	CASSYSSRENTEAFF	TGTGCCAGCAGTTACTCCAGCAGGGAGAACACTGAAGCTTTCTTT
-	-	TRBJ2-5	TRBV5-1	CASSLGATQETQYF	TGCGCCAGCAGCTTGGGGGCGACCCAAGAGACCCAGTACTTC
TRBD2	-	TRBJ2-1	TRBV5-5	CASSLPSGGAWNEQFF	TGTGCCAGCAGCTTACCTAGCGGGGGGGCCTGGAATGAGCAGTTCTTC
-	-	TRBJ1-3	TRBV18	CASSNKEGNTIYF	TGTGCCAGCTCGAACAAGGAAGGAAACACCATATATTTT
-	-	TRBJ2-2	TRBV7-9	CASSYTGTSNTGELFF	TGTGCCAGCAGCTATACAGGGACATCGAACACCGGGGAGCTGTTTTTT
-	once	TRBJ2-3	TRBV5-6	CASSLVRADTQYF	TGTGCCAGCAGCTTGGTAAGGGCAGATACGCAGTATTTT
TRBD1	-	TRBJ2-1	TRBV10-1	CASSEGTGNFNEQFF	TGCGCCAGCAGTGAGGGGACAGGGAACTTCAATGAGCAGTTCTTC
-	once	TRBJ2-7	TRBV28	CASSTPYEQYF	TGTGCCAGCAGTACCCCCTACGAGCAGTACTTC
TRBD2	-	TRBJ2-3	TRBV6-5	CASSTGGRDTQYF	TGTGCCAGCAGTACGGGAGGTCGAGATACGCAGTATTTT
-	-	TRBJ2-7	TRBV27	CASSSRDITYEQYF	TGTGCCAGCAGTTCCCGGGACATTACCTACGAGCAGTACTTC
TRBD2	-	TRBJ2-2	TRBV12-5	CASGLVPGDGRVTGELFF	TGTGCTAGTGGTTTGGTCCCGGGGGACGGGAGGGTTACCGGGGAGCTGTTTTTT
-	-	TRBJ1-1	TRBV7-2	CASSLLGFENTEAFF	TGTGCCAGCAGCTTATTGGGTTTCGAGAACACTGAAGCTTTCTTT
-	few	TRBJ1-1	TRBV6-5	CASSYSQGITEAFF	TGTGCCAGCAGTTACTCGCAGGGGATAACTGAAGCTTTCTTT
-	-	TRBJ1-1	TRBV29-1	CSVGGEGAEAFF	TGCAGCGTTGGTGGGGAGGGTGCTGAAGCTTTCTTT
TRBD1	-	TRBJ1-6	TRBV27	CASSLRERRTGVYNSPLHF	TGTGCCAGCAGTTTACGCGAACGGCGCACAGGGGTCTATAATTCACCCCTCCACTTT
TRBD2	-	TRBJ2-1	TRBV5-1	CASSGGRAYNEQFF	TGCGCCAGCAGCGGCGGGAGGGCCTACAATGAGCAGTTCTTC
TRBD2	-	TRBJ2-7	TRBV29-1	CSARMGGGREQYF	TGCAGCGCCCGCATGGGGGGAGGGCGCGAGCAGTACTTC
-	-	TRBJ2-6	TRBV6-5	CASWDPSSGANVLTF	TGTGCCAGCTGGGACCCTAGCTCTGGGGCCAACGTCCTGACTTTC
-	-	TRBJ2-5	TRBV29-1	CSVKRTVDNQETQYF	TGCAGCGTTAAAAGGACAGTTGACAACCAAGAGACCCAGTACTTC
-	-	TRBJ2-7	TRBV9	CASSVGGPGDEQYF	TGTGCCAGCAGCGTAGGAGGACCTGGGGACGAGCAGTACTTC
TRBD1	-	TRBJ1-2	TRBV6-5	CASSTGQGSNYGYTF	TGTGCCAGCAGTACCGGACAGGGCAGCAACTATGGCTACACCTTC
TRBD2	-	TRBJ2-1	TRBV7-6	CASSEYLAGVNEQFF	TGTGCCAGCAGCGAATACCTAGCGGGAGTGAATGAGCAGTTCTTC
TRBD2	-	TRBJ2-1	TRBV7-2	CASSLLMREWDNEQFF	TGTGCCAGCAGCTTACTTATGCGGGAGTGGGACAATGAGCAGTTCTTC
TRBD1	-	TRBJ2-3	TRBV28	CASSLLVQGADTQYF	TGTGCCAGCAGTTTATTGGTCCAGGGGGCAGATACGCAGTATTTT
TRBD2	-	TRBJ2-1	TRBV3-1/TRBV3-2	CASSQETSGSTYNEQFF	TGTGCCAGCAGCCAAGAAACTAGCGGGAGTACCTACAATGAGCAGTTCTTC
-	once	TRBJ1-1	TRBV3-1/TRBV3-2	CASSLGGMGTEAFF	TGTGCCAGCAGCCTAGGGGGGATGGGCACTGAAGCTTTCTTT
-	-	TRBJ1-6	TRBV6-5	CASSYKWSYNSPLHF	TGTGCCAGCAGTTACAAGTGGTCCTATAATTCACCCCTCCACTTT
-	once	TRBJ1-5	TRBV28	CASSPGGQGSNQPQHF	TGTGCCAGCAGCCCCGGAGGGCAGGGAAGCAATCAGCCCCAGCATTTT
TRBD2	once	TRBJ2-7	TRBV5-4	CASSFGGSYEQYF	TGTGCCAGCAGCTTCGGGGGGTCCTACGAGCAGTACTTC